The clone carrying this T cell receptor (beta chain) has only a few counts. A junction end diverges from the germline sequence, so it may reflect a read error. The sample belongs to a study of cytomegalovirus exposure and HLA in healthy donors. Both 60 Vbeta primers and 13 Jbeta primers went into the PCR. As originally analysed: Later analysis identified tens of millions of unique TCR beta chains, about 10 million shared. Only in-frame clones appear in the TCRdb table, and some are missing; sequencing was by immunoSEQ multiplex PCR. V and J calls and clone size are those listed in that table; D and trimming were worked out from the DNA. The sample holds approximately 170,000 clones; around four fifths are singletons and the top ten take around a tenth. Germline values: CDR1 SGDLS, CDR2 YYNGEE. The CDR3 covers 14 residues.

The sample taken for sequencing was PBMCs. This receptor was taken from a man between 18 and 29 years old in good health and CMV-seropositive. The chain links TRBV9 to TRBJ1-1; D is perhaps TRBD1 (5 bases). Written as DNA, the CDR3 is TGTGCCAGCAGCGTAGACTCAGGGAACCCTGAAGCTTTCTTT. This gives the protein CASSVDSGNPEAFF.